This note documents a single TCR beta chain sequence. Antigen specificity is unknown. The data were obtained in a study of T cells in Graves' hyperthyroidism and ophthalmopathy. Findings and limits, study-wide: Stable hyperthyroidism was told apart from ophthalmopathy by a model built on 13 V-J features.

Trimming cost V 4 bases and J 2 bases; bases outside gene matches: 5. Germline lookup yields CDR1 SGHRS and CDR2 YFSETQ. The CDR3 has 15 residues. The source material, RNA transcripts, was used to amplify TCR beta CDR3 regions. First-round RT-PCR targeting the TCR CDR3 was performed with the HTBI primer set. TCRdb re-called the multiplex PCR reads with MiXCR, one entry per CDR3 protein. Here the sample spans hundreds of thousands of distinct CDR3 sequences, approximately 15% being singletons. Sequenced material: blood. The rearrangement uses TRBV5-1 and TRBJ2-2; 7 bases are a match to TRBD2. This clonotype was sampled from a woman aged 18 to 35 with Graves' hyperthyroidism. In DNA form, the CDR3 reads TGCGCCAGCAGCCTTCTAGCGGTAAACACCGGGGAGCTGTTTTTT. Encoded protein: CASSLLAVNTGELFF.